These T cell receptor beta chains were read from a single sample in a study of CD8 T cells in ankylosing spondylitis. One entry per CDR3 protein, called by TCRdb with MiXCR from the 5' RACE reads. The data contain approximately 400,000 distinct CDR3 sequences, roughly a quarter of them singletons. The source material was blood, either unsorted or a sorted T cell fraction (not recorded which). Every receptor here comes from a male donor with ankylosing spondylitis. CDR3s include the opening cysteine and the closing phenylalanine or tryptophan. Each record gives: D gene, V gene, J gene, clone size, CDR3 DNA, CDR3 protein. D genes are given only for firm matches. Some rows mark clone size as missing; the rest say once, few, many or name a class of expanded clone.

d_gene: .; v_gene: TRBV29-1; j_gene: TRBJ1-2; abundance: few; CDR3nt: TGCAGCGTCGGTTTCGGGCCCGGCGGCTATGGCTACACCTTC; CDR3aa: CSVGFGPGGYGYTF
d_gene: TRBD1; v_gene: TRBV18; j_gene: TRBJ2-7; abundance: .; CDR3nt: TGTGCCAGCTCACCACCGGGACAGGGTACCTACGAGCAGTACTTC; CDR3aa: CASSPPGQGTYEQYF
d_gene: TRBD1; v_gene: TRBV10-1; j_gene: TRBJ2-1; abundance: few; CDR3nt: TGCGCCAGCAGAAAACAGGGGGCTAGCGACAATGAGCAGTTCTTC; CDR3aa: CASRKQGASDNEQFF
d_gene: .; v_gene: TRBV7-2; j_gene: TRBJ2-4; abundance: many; CDR3nt: TGTGCCAGCAGCTCGGGACTAGCCAAAAACATTCAGTACTTC; CDR3aa: CASSSGLAKNIQYF
d_gene: .; v_gene: TRBV3-1; j_gene: TRBJ2-7; abundance: .; CDR3nt: TGTGCCAGCAGCCCACAGGTGACTATTTCCTACGAGCAGTACTTC; CDR3aa: CASSPQVTISYEQYF
d_gene: .; v_gene: TRBV5-1; j_gene: TRBJ1-6; abundance: .; CDR3nt: TGCGCCAGCAGCTTGGAAGGGAACGGATCACCCCTCCACTTT; CDR3aa: CASSLEGNGSPLHF
d_gene: TRBD2; v_gene: TRBV5-1; j_gene: TRBJ2-1; abundance: .; CDR3nt: TGCGCCAGCAGCTTGGTTGGTAGCGGGAACTCCTACAATGAGCAGTTCTTC; CDR3aa: CASSLVGSGNSYNEQFF
d_gene: .; v_gene: TRBV5-1; j_gene: TRBJ2-7; abundance: few; CDR3nt: TGCGCCAGCAGCTTTCCGGGAGACCCCTACGAGCAGTACTTC; CDR3aa: CASSFPGDPYEQYF
d_gene: .; v_gene: TRBV9; j_gene: TRBJ2-1; abundance: .; CDR3nt: TGTGCCAGCAGCCCTGCTAGTAATGAGCAGTTCTTC; CDR3aa: CASSPASNEQFF
d_gene: TRBD2; v_gene: TRBV6-1; j_gene: TRBJ2-3; abundance: few; CDR3nt: TGTGCCAGCAATGAAGCCACGACTAGCGGGAAGGCAGATACGCAGTATTTT; CDR3aa: CASNEATTSGKADTQYF
d_gene: TRBD1; v_gene: TRBV6-1; j_gene: TRBJ1-2; abundance: few; CDR3nt: TGTGTCACCTTGACAGGGTGGGCCTATGGCTACACCTTC; CDR3aa: CVTLTGWAYGYTF
d_gene: .; v_gene: TRBV6-5; j_gene: TRBJ1-2; abundance: .; CDR3nt: TGTGCCAGCGGGTTACGGAACTATGGCTACACCTTC; CDR3aa: CASGLRNYGYTF
d_gene: .; v_gene: TRBV18; j_gene: TRBJ1-1; abundance: .; CDR3nt: TGTGCCAGCTCACCAACCCAGGCGGCTGAAGCTTTCTTT; CDR3aa: CASSPTQAAEAFF
d_gene: .; v_gene: TRBV12-3/TRBV12-4; j_gene: TRBJ1-2; abundance: many; CDR3nt: TGTGCCAGCAGTTCAGGGAGCGGCGGCTATGGCTACACCTTC; CDR3aa: CASSSGSGGYGYTF
d_gene: .; v_gene: TRBV5-5; j_gene: TRBJ2-3; abundance: few; CDR3nt: TGTGCCAGCAGCTGGGACGGACAGACAGATACGCAGTATTTT; CDR3aa: CASSWDGQTDTQYF
d_gene: TRBD2; v_gene: TRBV12-3/TRBV12-4; j_gene: TRBJ2-7; abundance: many; CDR3nt: TGTGCCAGCAGTTCAGTGGCTAGCGGGTACTACGAGCAGTACTTC; CDR3aa: CASSSVASGYYEQYF
d_gene: TRBD2; v_gene: TRBV20-1; j_gene: TRBJ2-2; abundance: .; CDR3nt: TGCAGTGCTAGGGAGAGCGGGAGAAACACCGGGGAGCTGTTTTTT; CDR3aa: CSARESGRNTGELFF
d_gene: .; v_gene: TRBV28; j_gene: TRBJ1-4; abundance: few; CDR3nt: TGTGCCAGCCGGTACCTAGGCGGGGAAAATGAAAAACTGTTTTTT; CDR3aa: CASRYLGGENEKLFF
d_gene: TRBD2; v_gene: TRBV20-1; j_gene: TRBJ2-5; abundance: .; CDR3nt: TGCAGTGCTAGAGGGGCTAGCGGGAGGTTAGAGACCCAGTACTTC; CDR3aa: CSARGASGRLETQYF
d_gene: TRBD1; v_gene: TRBV29-1; j_gene: TRBJ1-4; abundance: few; CDR3nt: TGCAGCGGACAGGGGGCTAATGAAAAACTGTTTTTT; CDR3aa: CSGQGANEKLFF
d_gene: .; v_gene: TRBV5-1; j_gene: TRBJ2-2; abundance: few; CDR3nt: TGCGCCAGCAGCGAGCGTTTTCATATCACCGGGGAGCTGTTTTTT; CDR3aa: CASSERFHITGELFF
d_gene: TRBD1; v_gene: TRBV24-1; j_gene: TRBJ2-3; abundance: .; CDR3nt: TGTGCCACCAGTGATCCGGGACAGGGATACACAGATACGCAGTATTTT; CDR3aa: CATSDPGQGYTDTQYF
d_gene: .; v_gene: TRBV4-1; j_gene: TRBJ2-1; abundance: .; CDR3nt: TGCGCCAGCAGCCGCGGTAGCGAAGATGAGCAGTTCTTC; CDR3aa: CASSRGSEDEQFF
d_gene: TRBD2; v_gene: TRBV20-1; j_gene: TRBJ2-1; abundance: few; CDR3nt: TGCAGTGCTCCGGGAAGAGCGGGAGGGAATGAGCAGTTCTTC; CDR3aa: CSAPGRAGGNEQFF
d_gene: .; v_gene: TRBV6-2/TRBV6-3; j_gene: TRBJ1-2; abundance: few; CDR3nt: TGTGCCAGCAGACTCGGGGAACGCTCCTTCACCTTC; CDR3aa: CASRLGERSFTF
d_gene: .; v_gene: TRBV12-3/TRBV12-4; j_gene: TRBJ2-1; abundance: few; CDR3nt: TGTGCCAGCAGCCTCGGGTGGCCCAGTTCAAATGAGCAGTTCTTC; CDR3aa: CASSLGWPSSNEQFF
d_gene: .; v_gene: TRBV20-1; j_gene: TRBJ1-1; abundance: few; CDR3nt: TGCAGTGCTAGAGATCGGCGTGGGTTGGCTGAAGCTTTCTTT; CDR3aa: CSARDRRGLAEAFF
d_gene: .; v_gene: TRBV11-2; j_gene: TRBJ2-1; abundance: .; CDR3nt: TGTGCCAGCAGCTTAGGCTGGGATGAGCAGTTCTTC; CDR3aa: CASSLGWDEQFF
d_gene: .; v_gene: TRBV2; j_gene: TRBJ2-5; abundance: .; CDR3nt: TGTGCCAGCAGGACAAGAAACGGAGAGAAGACCCAGTACTTC; CDR3aa: CASRTRNGEKTQYF
d_gene: TRBD1; v_gene: TRBV10-3; j_gene: TRBJ2-5; abundance: few; CDR3nt: TGTGCCATCAGTCGGGACAGAAAAGAGACCCAGTACTTC; CDR3aa: CAISRDRKETQYF
d_gene: TRBD2; v_gene: TRBV5-1; j_gene: TRBJ2-7; abundance: .; CDR3nt: TGCGCCAGCAGCTTCGGTGGTCTCGGGGGGAAACCAGGGGAGCAGTACTTC; CDR3aa: CASSFGGLGGKPGEQYF
d_gene: .; v_gene: TRBV5-1; j_gene: TRBJ2-7; abundance: once; CDR3nt: TGCGCCAGCAGCTTGGTAGGACCACCCTACGAGCAGTACTTC; CDR3aa: CASSLVGPPYEQYF
d_gene: TRBD2; v_gene: TRBV2; j_gene: TRBJ2-1; abundance: .; CDR3nt: TGTGCCAGCGAAGGACTAGCTCTCTCCTACAATGAGCAGTTCTTC; CDR3aa: CASEGLALSYNEQFF
d_gene: TRBD2; v_gene: TRBV4-2; j_gene: TRBJ2-7; abundance: few; CDR3nt: TGTGCCAGCAGCCAAGATCTGGTAGCTAGCGGGGTGCCGTACTTC; CDR3aa: CASSQDLVASGVPYF
d_gene: .; v_gene: TRBV24-1; j_gene: TRBJ2-5; abundance: few; CDR3nt: TGTGCCACCAGTGAAGCTGGCCTAGTAGAGACCCAGTACTTC; CDR3aa: CATSEAGLVETQYF
d_gene: .; v_gene: TRBV12-3/TRBV12-4; j_gene: TRBJ2-7; abundance: .; CDR3nt: TGTGCCAGCGGAAGTCAGGCCCAGGCTTACGAGCAGTACTTC; CDR3aa: CASGSQAQAYEQYF